A selection of T cell receptor beta chains follows, all from one sample in a study of cytomegalovirus exposure and HLA in healthy donors. Profiling relied on immunoSEQ multiplex PCR, and the TCRdb table lists in-frame clones only, not all of them. The sample consists of about 110,000 clones, around 79% of them appearing once. Sequencing was carried out using PBMCs. The receptors were sampled from a middle-aged woman in good health and CMV-seronegative. The CDR3 runs from the conserved cysteine through the conserved F or W. The D gene is left open where the match is weak. Clone size is not always given. Where it is, it says once, few, many or a class for expanded clones.

D gene	clone size	V gene	J gene	CDR3 protein	CDR3 DNA
TRBD2	-	TRBV4-3	TRBJ2-1	CASSSGRRGEQFF	TGCGCCAGCTCTAGCGGGAGAAGAGGTGAGCAGTTCTTC
-	-	TRBV28	TRBJ2-5	CASTSSGFKETQYF	TGTGCCAGCACCTCCTCAGGATTTAAAGAGACCCAGTACTTC
-	-	TRBV27	TRBJ2-7	CASSLNRISYEQYF	TGTGCCAGCAGTTTGAACAGGATCTCCTACGAGCAGTACTTC
-	-	TRBV19	TRBJ1-1	CASSTLDPAENTEAFF	TGTGCCAGTAGTACTCTCGATCCGGCGGAGAACACTGAAGCTTTCTTT
-	-	TRBV15	TRBJ1-2	CATSRDRGDGYTF	TGTGCCACCAGCAGAGATCGGGGGGATGGCTACACCTTC
-	-	TRBV5-6	TRBJ1-1	CASSLAHLRGMNTEAFF	TGTGCCAGCAGCTTGGCGCACCTTAGGGGAATGAACACTGAAGCTTTCTTT
-	once	TRBV28	TRBJ1-2	CASSPRVPGYTF	TGTGCCAGCAGTCCCAGGGTGCCCGGCTACACCTTC
-	-	TRBV7-9	TRBJ1-5	CSSSLYVTGSTQPQHF	TGTTCCAGCAGCTTATATGTGACAGGCTCGACTCAGCCCCAGCATTTT
TRBD2	-	TRBV7-2	TRBJ2-2	CASTRGGAGQNTGELFF	TGTGCCAGCACTCGGGGGGGAGCGGGACAGAACACCGGGGAGCTGTTTTTT
-	-	TRBV30	TRBJ1-1	CAWSLSAATEAFF	TGTGCCTGGAGTCTATCGGCAGCGACTGAAGCTTTCTTT
-	-	TRBV5-4	TRBJ1-3	CASSLDRDSGNTIYF	TGTGCCAGCAGCTTGGACAGGGACTCTGGAAACACCATATATTTT
-	few	TRBV6-1	TRBJ2-7	CASSEMQGYEQYF	TGTGCCAGCAGTGAAATGCAGGGATACGAGCAGTACTTC
TRBD1	few	TRBV7-2	TRBJ2-1	CASSLARRETGESYNEQFF	TGTGCCAGCAGCTTAGCTAGGCGAGAGACAGGGGAATCCTACAATGAGCAGTTCTTC
-	-	TRBV5-4	TRBJ2-5	CASSREGGGAETQYF	TGTGCCAGCAGCCGGGAAGGCGGGGGCGCAGAGACCCAGTACTTC
-	-	TRBV29-1	TRBJ2-7	CSVVRTASSYEQYF	TGCAGCGTGGTCCGGACAGCTTCCTCCTACGAGCAGTACTTC
-	-	TRBV29-1	TRBJ2-1	CSVVPPGGSYNEQFF	TGCAGCGTTGTCCCGCCAGGAGGCTCCTACAATGAGCAGTTCTTC
TRBD1	few	TRBV7-8	TRBJ2-1	CASSSSGTGRNEQFF	TGTGCCAGCAGCTCCTCCGGGACAGGGAGAAATGAGCAGTTCTTC
-	-	TRBV27	TRBJ1-1	CASSFRTAPTEAFF	TGTGCCAGCAGTTTCAGGACAGCGCCCACTGAAGCTTTCTTT
-	-	TRBV9	TRBJ2-3	CASSVETSTDTQYF	TGTGCCAGCAGCGTAGAGACAAGCACAGATACGCAGTATTTT
-	-	TRBV10-3	TRBJ1-2	CAISESSGQGGYTF	TGTGCCATCAGTGAGTCGTCAGGGCAGGGAGGCTACACCTTC
-	once	TRBV7-9	TRBJ2-1	CASSSTRYPTVPYNEQFF	TGTGCCAGCAGCTCCACGAGGTACCCCACCGTCCCCTACAATGAGCAGTTCTTC
-	few	TRBV6-6	TRBJ1-1	CASSPGGNTEAFF	TGTGCCAGCAGTCCCGGAGGGAACACTGAAGCTTTCTTT
TRBD2	-	TRBV11-2	TRBJ2-1	CASSLAGTSGIYEQFF	TGTGCCAGCAGCTTAGCCGGGACTAGCGGGATATATGAGCAGTTCTTC
-	-	TRBV18	TRBJ2-2	CASSPEGVNTGELFF	TGTGCCAGCTCACCAGAAGGAGTGAACACCGGGGAGCTGTTTTTT
-	-	TRBV7-9	TRBJ2-3	CASSLAWREPDTQYF	TGTGCCAGCAGCTTAGCGTGGCGGGAACCAGATACGCAGTATTTT
-	once	TRBV10-2	TRBJ2-7	CASSDTHGYEQYF	TGCGCCAGCAGCGACACCCACGGCTACGAGCAGTACTTC
TRBD1	-	TRBV5-4	TRBJ2-1	CASSPVRTGGYNEQFF	TGTGCCAGCAGCCCCGTCCGGACAGGGGGCTACAATGAGCAGTTCTTC
TRBD1	-	TRBV5-1	TRBJ1-1	CASSFGAGGTEAFF	TGCGCCAGCAGCTTCGGGGCAGGGGGCACTGAAGCTTTCTTT
TRBD2	once	TRBV7-2	TRBJ2-7	CASSSQKREGSNYEQYF	TGTGCCAGCAGCTCGCAGAAGCGGGAAGGAAGTAACTACGAGCAGTACTTC
TRBD1	-	TRBV30	TRBJ1-1	CAWSVDRGGTEAFF	TGTGCCTGGAGTGTAGACAGGGGGGGCACTGAAGCTTTCTTT
-	-	TRBV28	TRBJ2-7	CASSSHDRGGEQYF	TGTGCCAGCAGTTCACACGACCGGGGAGGCGAGCAGTACTTC
-	-	TRBV6-5	TRBJ2-7	CASSRDSKTGEQYF	TGTGCCAGCAGTCGGGACTCGAAAACGGGGGAGCAGTACTTC